This TCR beta chain was profiled in a study of spatial heterogeneity in lung cancer. All TCR cDNA molecules were individually tagged with a unique molecular identifier. MiXCR, applied by TCRdb to the 5' RACE reads, yields one record per CDR3 protein. The sample lists about 44,000 distinct CDR3 sequences, roughly 13% occurring once. Germline V lookup: CDR1 KGHSH, CDR2 LQKENI. Trimming took 2 bases from V and 7 from J; bases not matched to a gene: 3. There are 14 residues in the CDR3. As to time point: sample taken at primary tumor resection. This clonotype has a count of ten or more. V and J are TRBV18 and TRBJ1-5, with 9 positions matching TRBD1. The sample here was PBMCs, taken at surgery. The TCR sequence derives from a male donor with early-stage non-small cell lung cancer. CDR3 region: CASSPGTGPQPQHF. The CDR3 DNA sequence: TGTGCCAGCTCACCAGGGACAGGGCCGCAGCCCCAGCATTTT.